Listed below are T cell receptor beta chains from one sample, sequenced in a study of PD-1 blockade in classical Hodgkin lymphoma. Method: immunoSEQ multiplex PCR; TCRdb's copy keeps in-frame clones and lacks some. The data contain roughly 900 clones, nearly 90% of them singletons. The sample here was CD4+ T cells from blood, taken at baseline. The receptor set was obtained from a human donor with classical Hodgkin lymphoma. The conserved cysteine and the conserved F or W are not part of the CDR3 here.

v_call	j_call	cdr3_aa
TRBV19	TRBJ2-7	ASTPFTTGGEQY
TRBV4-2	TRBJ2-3	ASSQELAGVADTQY
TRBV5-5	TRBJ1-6	ASSLDSRSH
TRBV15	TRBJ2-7	ATSRVGRVYEQY
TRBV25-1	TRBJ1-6	ASSEYWDRGNSPLH
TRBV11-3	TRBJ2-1	ASSYTSGSFNEQF
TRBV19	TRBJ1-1	AISTGKNTEAF
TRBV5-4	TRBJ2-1	ASSLFANEQF
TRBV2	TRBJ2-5	ASSLSWVQSQETQY
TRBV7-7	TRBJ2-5	ASSLRQGYGETQY
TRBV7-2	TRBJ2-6	ASSLSAGANVLT
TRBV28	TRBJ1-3	ASRTAGNTIY
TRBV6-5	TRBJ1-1	ASSYSREPSTEAF
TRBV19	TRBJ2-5	ASSIGSGGRQETQY
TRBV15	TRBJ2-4	ATSRAGGAKNIQY
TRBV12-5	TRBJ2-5	ASGKNRAETQY
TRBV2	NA	ASSPPGGGQGYEQY
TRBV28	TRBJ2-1	ASSLTGDEQF
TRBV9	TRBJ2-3	ASSVGDTDTQY
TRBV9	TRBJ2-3	ASSVEMGLIDTQY
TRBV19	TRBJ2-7	ASSKPGSTRYEQY
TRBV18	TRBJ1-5	ASSHRDSNQPQH
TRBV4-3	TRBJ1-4	ASSLTATNEKLF
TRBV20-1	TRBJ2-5	SATQMETQY
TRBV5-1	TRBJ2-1	ASSLRTLWNEQF
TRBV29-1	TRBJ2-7	SVEGRGLKQY
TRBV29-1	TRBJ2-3	SVPGQGPTDTQY
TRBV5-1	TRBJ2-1	ASSLLPSGGEQF
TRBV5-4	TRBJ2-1	ASSLTQVPYNEQF
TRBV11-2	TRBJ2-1	ASSREPSGKSEQF
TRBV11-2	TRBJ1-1	ASSTRAGADTEAF
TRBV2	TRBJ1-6	ASSGLHNSPLH
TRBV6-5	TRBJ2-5	ASNAAQETQY
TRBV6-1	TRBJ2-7	ATHRDRDYEQY
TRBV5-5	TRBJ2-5	ASSFEGTRETQY
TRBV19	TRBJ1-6	ASMGQGHGNSPLH
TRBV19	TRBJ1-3	ASSLVVPRSGNTIY
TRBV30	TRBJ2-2	AWTPSWNTGELF
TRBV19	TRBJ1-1	ASSPSVRTEAF
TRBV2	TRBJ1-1	ASSPRVLYSEAF
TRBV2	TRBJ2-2	ASVAGGNTGELF
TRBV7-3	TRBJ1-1	ASTPTRDTEAF
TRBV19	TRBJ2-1	ASTPTSATNEQF
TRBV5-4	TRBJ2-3	ASSLVGSSTDTQY
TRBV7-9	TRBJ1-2	ASSPTGGSYGYT
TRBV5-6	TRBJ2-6	ASSWQGHGANVLT
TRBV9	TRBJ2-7	ASSVSAGGKPEQY
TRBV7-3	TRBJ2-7	ASSPSGRHEQY
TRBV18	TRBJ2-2	ASSPFVSGGTNTGELF
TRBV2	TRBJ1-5	ASSERGQGRQPQH
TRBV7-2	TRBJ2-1	ASSFQGMGGDNEQF